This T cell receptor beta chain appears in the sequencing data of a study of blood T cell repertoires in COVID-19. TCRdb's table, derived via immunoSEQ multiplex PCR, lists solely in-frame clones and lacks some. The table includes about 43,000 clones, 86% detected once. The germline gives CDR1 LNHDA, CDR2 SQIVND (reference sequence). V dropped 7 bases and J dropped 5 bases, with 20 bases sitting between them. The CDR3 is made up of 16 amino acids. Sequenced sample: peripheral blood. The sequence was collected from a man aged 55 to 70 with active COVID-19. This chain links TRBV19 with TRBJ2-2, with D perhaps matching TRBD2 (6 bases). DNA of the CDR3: TGTGCCAGTACCCCTTTGGGGGAGGCAGCGACCGGGGAGCTGTTTTTT. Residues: CASTPLGEAATGELFF.